The T cell receptor (beta chain) under discussion was sequenced for a study of tumor and adjacent non-tumor tissue in lung cancer (dated by TCRdb to the late 2010s). Concerning the study at large: By cancer type, the cohort comprised 12 adenocarcinoma patients, a couple of squamous cell carcinoma patients and 1 small cell lung cancer patient. The study compared bulk TCRbeta repertoires between lung tumor tissue and matched distant non-tumor lung tissue from some 14 lung cancer patients. Over 25 paired specimens, one tumor and one normal lung sample per patient, were profiled by TCRbeta CDR3 sequencing. Among the 15 or so patients, ages ranged from roughly 30 to 76 years, some ten were men and 5 were women, and disease was TNM stage I to III. Sequencing produced 125,075,908 productive TCRbeta reads in total, an average of about 4.5 million reads per sample. The paper's findings and limits, for the study overall: Peripheral blood was not sequenced, so blood TCRbeta repertoires were not examined in the lung cancer patients of the study. In normal lung, the top 100 clones accounted for a significantly larger cumulative share of the repertoire than in tumor tissue. Significantly higher TCR diversity (inverse Simpson) was observed in tumor tissue than in normal lung tissue (roughly 390 vs 170, P = 0.0075, Mann-Whitney U test). The methods do not name the sequencing platform or mention unique molecular identifiers. TCR diversity was significantly higher in younger patients, and greater tumor TCR diversity was associated with shorter overall survival and shorter disease-free survival. Only 15 or so patients were included in the cohort, and the need for larger samples and more detailed clinical data was noted by the authors.

The table lists this clonotype with a count of one. There is no known antigen for this receptor. Base qualities are missing; no much larger clone stands one base away. One read alone lends weak support. The receptor library was made with multiplex PCR. The run used an Illumina HiSeq 2500. TCRbeta libraries were constructed through three rounds of nested PCR with primers (Table S4) according to protocols adapted from ARM-PCR. Before sequencing, PCR products of 200-500 bp were cut from the gel and purified using the QIAquick gel extraction kit. Concerning the study's data processing: Trimmomatic was used to clean the reads, FLASH merged the cleaned reads into complete CDR3 sequences, and MiTCR assigned the sequences to V(D)J germline segments. VDJtools was used to compute clonal diversity as the inverse Simpson's index. In-frame sequences lacking a premature stop codon were counted as productive reads. The public reads were reanalyzed by TCRdb: fastp trimming at Q25, MiXCR alignment, in-frame beta chains only. Rows with a matching CDR3 protein are joined into one entry that keeps the most common DNA and genes. The V and J calls follow TCRdb's processing rather than the paper's. For this sample there are fewer than 120,000 distinct CDR3 sequences; approximately 80% appear just once. The top ten hold 22% of the sample.

RNA was isolated from bulk unsorted tissue, and RNA quality was assessed with a NanoDrop ND-1000 and an Agilent 2100. The donors were newly diagnosed lung cancer patients admitted for thoracic surgery in China from August to November 2014 who had not received prior chemotherapy. Anyone who had undergone radiotherapy or chemotherapy before, or who had another cancer at the same time, was left out of the study. Surgical tissue pieces of 1-2 cm3 were preserved in RNAlater solution and stored at -80 °C until use. CDR1 SGHAT and CDR2 FQDESV were looked up in the germline V gene (reference sequence). The CDR3, cysteine through phenylalanine, is 14 amino acids long. Here the CDR3 DNA is all that survives: 42 bases in frame from base 1. V is shortened by 9 bases, J by 5 bases, and the region joining them spans 20 bases.

The chain employs TRBV11-1 and TRBJ2-7; the D segment might be TRBD1 or TRBD2, since each matches 5 bases. The sample consisted of lung tumor tissue. The sequence came from a man aged 65 to 79 with non-small cell lung cancer. The CDR3 amino acid sequence is: CASNLVRLGDEQYF. The nucleotide sequence is TGTGCCAGTAACTTAGTCCGTTTGGGGGACGAGCAGTACTTC.